These 5 T cell receptor beta chains originate from one sample sequenced in a study of shared clonotypes between healthy human individuals. Here immunoSEQ multiplex PCR was the method, and the copy in TCRdb shows in-frame clones only, minus some. The sample lists over 950,000 clones, approximately 75% occurring once. Sequenced sample: memory CD4+ T cells from PBMCs. Subset indicated: CD45RA-negative fraction. The receptors were sampled from a man between 18 and 29 years old in good health. Some clones in this sample may be carry-over from other donors' samples.

This sequence joins TRBV15 and TRBJ1-1; D is undetermined. Between the trimmed V and J ends, which lost 1 base and 1 base, there was a span of 13 bases. Germline lookup yields CDR1 LNHNV and CDR2 YYDKDF (reference sequence). The CDR3 has 16 amino acids. CDR3: CATSRAAGARNTEAFF. CDR3 coding DNA: TGTGCCACCAGCAGAGCCGCGGGAGCTAGGAACACTGAAGCTTTCTTT.

This chain uses TRBV5-4 with TRBJ2-7, with no clear D. V lost 4 bases and J lost 2, with 13 bases in between. The CDR3 has 14 residues. CDR1 and CDR2 (germline): SGHNT, YYREEE (reference sequence). DNA for the CDR3: TGTGCCAGCAGCACAAGACTTAACCCCTACGAGCAGTACTTC. Encoded protein: CASSTRLNPYEQYF. The whole variable domain, filled in from reference TRBV5-4 and TRBJ2-7, reads ETGVTQSPTHLIKTRGQQVTLRCSSQSGHNTVSWYQQALGQGPQFIFQYYREEENGRGNFPPRFSGLQFPNYSSELNVNALELDDSALYLCASSTRLNPYEQYFGPGTRLTVT.

The V gene is TRBV19, the J gene TRBJ1-2; D call uncertain. CDR1 and CDR2 (germline): LNHDA, SQIVND (reference sequence). V dropped 5 bases and J dropped 1 base, with 17 bases sitting between them. The CDR3 covers 16 residues. CDR3 DNA: TGTGCCAGTAGTGAGGCAGGCCTCGAGATTAACTATGGCTACACCTTC. The encoded protein is CASSEAGLEINYGYTF.

The chain links TRBV7-8 to TRBJ2-2; D remains unclear. This CDR3 is built from 14 residues. Germline V gives CDR1 SGHVS, CDR2 FQNEAQ. V gave up 1 base and J gave up 2 bases, with 5 bases separating them. CDR3 nucleotide sequence: TGTGCCAGCAGCTTAGTCTTCAACACCGGGGAGCTGTTTTTT. Residues: CASSLVFNTGELFF. The full variable domain, completed using reference TRBV7-8 and TRBJ2-2, is GAGVSQSPRYKVAKRGQDVALRCDPISGHVSLFWYQQALGQGPEFLTYFQNEAQLDKSGLPSDRFFAERPEGSVSTLKIQRTQQEDSAVYLCASSLVFNTGELFFGEGSRLTVL.

This clone has a single count. The genes are TRBV28 and TRBJ2-7; D is possibly TRBD1 (7 bases). Per germline, CDR1 MDHEN and CDR2 SYDVKM. This CDR3 is built from 15 residues. Trimming removed 4 bases from V and 3 bases from J, with 16 bases in between. The DNA for the CDR3 is TGTGCCAGCAGTTGGGCGGGACAGAGCTTCTACGAGCAGTACTTC. It is translated as CASSWAGQSFYEQYF.